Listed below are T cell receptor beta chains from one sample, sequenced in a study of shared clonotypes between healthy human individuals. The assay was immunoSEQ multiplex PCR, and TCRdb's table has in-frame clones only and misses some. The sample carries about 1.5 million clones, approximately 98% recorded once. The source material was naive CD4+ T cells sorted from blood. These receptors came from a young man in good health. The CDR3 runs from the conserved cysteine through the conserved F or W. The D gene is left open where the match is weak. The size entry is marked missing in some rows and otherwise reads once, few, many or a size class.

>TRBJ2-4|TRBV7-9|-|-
CASSLGDSNSILNDIQYF
TGTGCCAGCAGCTTAGGGGACTCGAACTCTATCCTCAACGACATTCAGTACTTC
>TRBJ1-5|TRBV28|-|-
CASSDRWPQHF
TGTGCCAGCAGTGACCGATGGCCCCAGCATTTT
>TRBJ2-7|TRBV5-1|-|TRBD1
CASSADRGSYEQYF
TGCGCCAGCAGCGCCGACAGGGGTTCCTACGAGCAGTACTTC
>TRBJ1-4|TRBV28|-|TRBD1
CASSLSGTGDEKLFF
TGTGCCAGCAGTTTATCGGGGACAGGGGATGAAAAACTGTTTTTT
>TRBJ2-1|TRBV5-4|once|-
CASGLRRAVNNEQFF
TGTGCCAGCGGCCTCCGGAGGGCCGTGAACAATGAGCAGTTCTTC
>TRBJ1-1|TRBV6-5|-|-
CASRRTEKAFF
TGTGCCAGCAGAAGGACAGAAAAAGCTTTCTTT
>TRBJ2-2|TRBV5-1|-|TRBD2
CASSLQLAGTNGELFF
TGCGCCAGCAGCTTGCAACTAGCGGGAACCAACGGGGAGCTGTTTTTT
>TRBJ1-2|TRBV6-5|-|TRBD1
CASSSALGQGVYGYTF
TGTGCCAGCAGTTCCGCCTTGGGACAGGGAGTCTATGGCTACACCTTC
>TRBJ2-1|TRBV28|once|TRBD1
CASSSGQGTEQFF
TGTGCCAGCAGTTCGGGACAGGGCACCGAGCAGTTCTTC
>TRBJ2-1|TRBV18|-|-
CASSPPTRSYNEQFF
TGTGCCAGCTCACCACCTACTAGATCCTACAATGAGCAGTTCTTC
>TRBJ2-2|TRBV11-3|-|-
CASSSSNSVELFF
TGTGCCAGCAGCTCCTCAAACAGTGTGGAGCTGTTTTTT
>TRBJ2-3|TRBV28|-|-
CASNRFEEDTQYF
TGTGCCAGCAACCGGTTTGAGGAAGATACGCAGTATTTT
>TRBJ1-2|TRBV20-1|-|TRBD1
CSAETGHGYTF
TGCAGTGCTGAGACAGGGCATGGCTACACCTTC
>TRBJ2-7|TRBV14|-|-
CASSQSLGRSTMQYF
TGTGCCAGCAGCCAGAGCTTGGGGAGGTCTACGATGCAGTACTTC
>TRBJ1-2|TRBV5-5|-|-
CASSLAGSENYGYTF
TGTGCCAGCAGCTTGGCCGGGTCGGAGAACTATGGCTACACCTTC
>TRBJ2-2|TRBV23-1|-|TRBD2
CASSQSTSGRIVDTGELFF
TGCGCCAGCAGTCAATCGACTAGCGGGAGGATCGTGGACACCGGGGAGCTGTTTTTT
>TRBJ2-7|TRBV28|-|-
CASSLLVAEQYF
TGTGCCAGCAGTTTATTGGTTGCCGAGCAGTACTTC
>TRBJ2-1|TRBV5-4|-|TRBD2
CASSLSTSGSNEQFF
TGTGCCAGCAGCTTGTCGACTAGCGGGAGCAATGAGCAGTTCTTC
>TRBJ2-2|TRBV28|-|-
CASSPTTTLSAGELFF
TGTGCCAGCAGCCCAACCACGACACTGTCGGCCGGGGAGCTGTTTTTT
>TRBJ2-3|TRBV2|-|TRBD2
CASSEELAGGADTQYF
TGTGCCAGCAGTGAAGAACTAGCGGGAGGAGCAGATACGCAGTATTTT
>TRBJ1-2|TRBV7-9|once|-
CASSRGVTNYGYTF
TGTGCCAGCAGCCGTGGGGTAACTAACTATGGCTACACCTTC
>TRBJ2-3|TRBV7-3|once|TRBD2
CASSWTSGSDGTQYF
TGTGCCAGCAGCTGGACTAGCGGGAGTGACGGTACGCAGTATTTT
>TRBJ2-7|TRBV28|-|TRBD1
CASARDRAVYEQYF
TGTGCCAGCGCCCGGGACAGGGCCGTTTACGAGCAGTACTTC
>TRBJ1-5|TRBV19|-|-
CAGTVIDQPQHF
TGTGCCGGGACTGTGATTGATCAGCCCCAGCATTTT
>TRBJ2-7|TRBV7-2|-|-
CASSQNLHGYEQYF
TGTGCCAGCAGCCAGAACCTACACGGCTACGAGCAGTACTTC
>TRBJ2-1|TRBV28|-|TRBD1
CASRIRQGLHNEQFF
TGTGCCAGCAGGATTAGACAGGGATTACACAATGAGCAGTTCTTC
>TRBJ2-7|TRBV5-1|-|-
CASSLAGGENEQYF
TGCGCCAGCAGCTTGGCAGGGGGGGAAAACGAGCAGTACTTC
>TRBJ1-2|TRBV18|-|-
CASSPLRGASGYTF
TGTGCCAGCTCACCACTGAGGGGTGCGTCTGGCTACACCTTC
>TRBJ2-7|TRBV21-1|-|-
CASSSQEGRDFFIGYEQYF
TGTGCCAGCAGCTCCCAAGAAGGCAGGGACTTCTTTATTGGCTACGAGCAGTACTTC
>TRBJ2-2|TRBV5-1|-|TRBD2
CASSTLGLAGNTGELFF
TGCGCCAGCAGCACTCTTGGCCTAGCGGGGAACACCGGGGAGCTGTTTTTT
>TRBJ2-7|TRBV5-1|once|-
CASRVATATYEQYF
TGCGCCAGCAGAGTCGCGACAGCCACCTACGAGCAGTACTTC
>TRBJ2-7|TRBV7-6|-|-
CASSLASGEQYF
TGTGCCAGCAGCTTAGCTTCAGGCGAGCAGTACTTC
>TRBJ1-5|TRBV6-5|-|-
CASSDSKLNQPQHF
TGTGCCAGCAGTGACAGCAAGCTGAATCAGCCCCAGCATTTT
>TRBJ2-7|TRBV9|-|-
CASSVGGNTYEQYF
TGTGCCAGCAGCGTAGGGGGCAATACCTACGAGCAGTACTTC
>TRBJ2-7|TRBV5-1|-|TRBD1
CASSRPGQGAGEQYF
TGCGCCAGCAGCCGACCGGGACAGGGGGCGGGCGAGCAGTACTTC
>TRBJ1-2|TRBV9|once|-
CASSVSPRSFHGYTF
TGTGCCAGCAGCGTATCTCCACGGAGCTTTCATGGCTACACCTTC
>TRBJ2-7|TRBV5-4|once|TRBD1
CASSPRGTGGLGYEQYF
TGTGCCAGCAGTCCCCGGGGGACAGGTGGATTAGGATACGAGCAGTACTTC
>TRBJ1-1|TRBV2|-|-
CASSVGNTEAFF
TGTGCCAGCAGTGTTGGTAACACTGAAGCTTTCTTT
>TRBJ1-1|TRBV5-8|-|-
CASSLYGPNTEAFF
TGTGCCAGCAGCTTGTACGGGCCCAACACTGAAGCTTTCTTT
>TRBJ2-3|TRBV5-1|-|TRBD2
CASSFDITLAGEFTDTQYF
TGCGCCAGCAGCTTCGACATTACCCTAGCGGGAGAGTTCACAGATACGCAGTATTTT
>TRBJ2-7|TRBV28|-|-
CASSSPTETYEQYF
TGTGCCAGCAGTTCGCCCACAGAGACCTACGAGCAGTACTTC
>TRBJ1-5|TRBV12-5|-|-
CASSRNEGPQHF
TGTGCTAGTAGTAGGAATGAGGGGCCCCAGCATTTT
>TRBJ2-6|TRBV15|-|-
CATSREHSGANVLTF
TGTGCCACCAGCAGAGAGCACTCTGGGGCCAACGTCCTGACTTTC
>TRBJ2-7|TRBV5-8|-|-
CASSVSRHPYEQYF
TGTGCCAGCAGCGTCTCGCGGCACCCCTACGAGCAGTACTTC
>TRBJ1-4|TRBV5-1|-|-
CASSLAGVATNEKLFF
TGCGCCAGCAGCCTTGCAGGGGTTGCAACTAATGAAAAACTGTTTTTT
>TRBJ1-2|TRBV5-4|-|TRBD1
CASSSGQGGYGYTF
TGTGCCAGCAGCTCTGGACAGGGGGGCTATGGCTACACCTTC
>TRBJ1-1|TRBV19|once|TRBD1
CASTRLGTGLNTEAFF
TGTGCCAGTACCCGCCTTGGGACAGGGTTGAACACTGAAGCTTTCTTT